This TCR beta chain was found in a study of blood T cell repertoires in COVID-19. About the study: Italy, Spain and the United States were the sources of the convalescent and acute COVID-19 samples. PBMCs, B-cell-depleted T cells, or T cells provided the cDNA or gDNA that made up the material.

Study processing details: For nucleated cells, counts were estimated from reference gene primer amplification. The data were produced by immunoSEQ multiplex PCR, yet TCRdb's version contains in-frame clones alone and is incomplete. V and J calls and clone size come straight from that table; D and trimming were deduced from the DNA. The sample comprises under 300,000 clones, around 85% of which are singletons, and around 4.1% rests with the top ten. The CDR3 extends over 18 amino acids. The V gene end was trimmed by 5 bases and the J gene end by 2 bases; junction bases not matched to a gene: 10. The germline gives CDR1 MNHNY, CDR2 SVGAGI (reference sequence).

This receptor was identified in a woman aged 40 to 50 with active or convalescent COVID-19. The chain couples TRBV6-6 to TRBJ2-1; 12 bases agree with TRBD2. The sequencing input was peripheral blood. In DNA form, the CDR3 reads TGTGCCAGCAGTCCTGGGCTAGCGGGGGGGCTAACCTACAATGAGCAGTTCTTC. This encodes CASSPGLAGGLTYNEQFF.